A selection of T cell receptor beta chains follows, all from one sample in a study of spatial heterogeneity in lung cancer. TCRdb re-analysed the 5' RACE reads in MiXCR, keeping a single row per CDR3 protein. The table records 85,000 to 100,000 distinct CDR3 sequences, approximately 12% of them present only once. The specimen comprised PBMCs, sampled at surgery. The receptors derive from a male donor with early-stage non-small cell lung cancer. Each CDR3 is given with its conserved first and last residue. D genes are given only for firm matches. Rows give clone size only sometimes, using once, few, many, or a class for an expanded clone.

CDR3 DNA: TGTGCCAGCAGCTATTCGAGTTCGACTAGCACAGATACGCAGTATTTT
CDR3 protein: CASSYSSSTSTDTQYF
V gene: TRBV7-2
clone size: NA
J gene: TRBJ2-3
D gene: NA

CDR3 DNA: TGTGCCACCCAGCGGGAGGGCTCCTACAATGAGCAGTTCTTC
CDR3 protein: CATQREGSYNEQFF
V gene: TRBV6-2/TRBV6-3
clone size: many
J gene: TRBJ2-1
D gene: TRBD2

CDR3 DNA: TGTGCCACCAGCAGACGTAAAGCGGGAGCCTCCCAAGAGACCCAGTACTTC
CDR3 protein: CATSRRKAGASQETQYF
V gene: TRBV15
clone size: NA
J gene: TRBJ2-5
D gene: TRBD2

CDR3 DNA: TGTGCCAGCAGCCAAGGAAACATCCACAATAAGCAGTTCTTC
CDR3 protein: CASSQGNIHNKQFF
V gene: TRBV3-1
clone size: few
J gene: TRBJ2-1
D gene: NA

CDR3 DNA: TGCAGCGTCCGACTAGCGGGAGTATTCAATGAGCAGTTCTTC
CDR3 protein: CSVRLAGVFNEQFF
V gene: TRBV29-1
clone size: few
J gene: TRBJ2-1
D gene: TRBD2

CDR3 DNA: TGCGCCAGCAGCCAGGGAACAGGGGTCACCGGGGAGCTGTTTTTT
CDR3 protein: CASSQGTGVTGELFF
V gene: TRBV4-1
clone size: NA
J gene: TRBJ2-2
D gene: TRBD1

CDR3 DNA: TGTGCCAGCAGTTCCCCGACCGGGAGCTCCTACGAGCAGTACTTC
CDR3 protein: CASSSPTGSSYEQYF
V gene: TRBV28
clone size: many
J gene: TRBJ2-7
D gene: NA

CDR3 DNA: TGTGCCAGCAGCTCAGCGGGGACAAACTACGAGCAGTACTTC
CDR3 protein: CASSSAGTNYEQYF
V gene: TRBV7-9
clone size: many
J gene: TRBJ2-7
D gene: NA

CDR3 DNA: TGCGCCAGCAGCCAAATGACAGCAAACACTGAAGCTTTCTTT
CDR3 protein: CASSQMTANTEAFF
V gene: TRBV4-3
clone size: NA
J gene: TRBJ1-1
D gene: NA

CDR3 DNA: TGTGCCAGCAGTCCCCGACAGGCTTATTCCTACGAGCAGTACTTC
CDR3 protein: CASSPRQAYSYEQYF
V gene: TRBV28
clone size: few
J gene: TRBJ2-7
D gene: NA

CDR3 DNA: TGCAGTGCTAGAGATGGGGACTACTACAATGAGCAGTTCTTC
CDR3 protein: CSARDGDYYNEQFF
V gene: TRBV20-1
clone size: NA
J gene: TRBJ2-1
D gene: TRBD2

CDR3 DNA: TGTGCCAGCAGCAATTCCGGGACCGAGGGGCCAGATACGCAGTATTTT
CDR3 protein: CASSNSGTEGPDTQYF
V gene: TRBV21-1
clone size: few
J gene: TRBJ2-3
D gene: NA

CDR3 DNA: TGTGCCAGCAGCCGACATACTTCTAACTATGGCTACACCTTC
CDR3 protein: CASSRHTSNYGYTF
V gene: TRBV3-1
clone size: few
J gene: TRBJ1-2
D gene: NA

CDR3 DNA: TGTGCCAGCAGTTTTCGATTAGCCAAAAACATTCAGTACTTC
CDR3 protein: CASSFRLAKNIQYF
V gene: TRBV27
clone size: many
J gene: TRBJ2-4
D gene: NA

CDR3 DNA: TGTGCCAGCAGTTTTGAATACTCGAGCTTTTATGAAAAACTGTTTTTT
CDR3 protein: CASSFEYSSFYEKLFF
V gene: TRBV28
clone size: NA
J gene: TRBJ1-4
D gene: NA

CDR3 DNA: TGTGCCAGCTCACCTCACTCAGGGACACACGTTACCTACGAGCAGTACTTC
CDR3 protein: CASSPHSGTHVTYEQYF
V gene: TRBV18
clone size: NA
J gene: TRBJ2-7
D gene: NA

CDR3 DNA: TGTGCCAGCAGCTCCCCGACTAGCGGGACCTACAATGAGCAGTTCTTC
CDR3 protein: CASSSPTSGTYNEQFF
V gene: TRBV7-9
clone size: few
J gene: TRBJ2-1
D gene: TRBD2

CDR3 DNA: TGTGCCAGCAGCCAAGGGACATTTAGCAATCAGCCCCAGCATTTT
CDR3 protein: CASSQGTFSNQPQHF
V gene: TRBV5-8
clone size: few
J gene: TRBJ1-5
D gene: NA

CDR3 DNA: TGTGCCAGCAGCCGGACAGGGGAAAACTATGGCTACACCTTC
CDR3 protein: CASSRTGENYGYTF
V gene: TRBV7-2
clone size: few
J gene: TRBJ1-2
D gene: TRBD1

CDR3 DNA: TGCAGTGCCAAAAGCGCACAGGCTAATCAGCCCCAGCATTTT
CDR3 protein: CSAKSAQANQPQHF
V gene: TRBV20-1
clone size: NA
J gene: TRBJ1-5
D gene: NA

CDR3 DNA: TGTGCCAGCAGCTTGGCTGGGGATCAGCCCCAGCATTTT
CDR3 protein: CASSLAGDQPQHF
V gene: TRBV7-9
clone size: many
J gene: TRBJ1-5
D gene: NA

CDR3 DNA: TGTGCCAGCAGTACCTCTGGGGTTAGCAATCAGCCCCAGCATTTT
CDR3 protein: CASSTSGVSNQPQHF
V gene: TRBV28
clone size: NA
J gene: TRBJ1-5
D gene: NA

CDR3 DNA: TGCGCCAGCAGCCAAGGGACAGGGCGCGGAGAGACCCAGTACTTC
CDR3 protein: CASSQGTGRGETQYF
V gene: TRBV4-3
clone size: few
J gene: TRBJ2-5
D gene: TRBD1

CDR3 DNA: TGTGCCAGCAGCTTGAATAGCGGGGGGCCGGCGGTTCTGCAGTACTTC
CDR3 protein: CASSLNSGGPAVLQYF
V gene: TRBV5-6
clone size: few
J gene: TRBJ2-7
D gene: TRBD2

CDR3 DNA: TGTGCCAGCAGCTTAACTACCTACGAGCAGTACTTC
CDR3 protein: CASSLTTYEQYF
V gene: TRBV7-9
clone size: NA
J gene: TRBJ2-7
D gene: NA

CDR3 DNA: TGTGCCAGCAGCCCAACCACCGGGACAGTCATCCCCCAGCATTTT
CDR3 protein: CASSPTTGTVIPQHF
V gene: TRBV7-8
clone size: few
J gene: TRBJ1-5
D gene: TRBD1

CDR3 DNA: TGTGCCAGCAGCTTAGAAGCGGGAGGGGCCCAGTACTTC
CDR3 protein: CASSLEAGGAQYF
V gene: TRBV11-2
clone size: many
J gene: TRBJ2-5
D gene: TRBD2

CDR3 DNA: TGCAGTGCTCAAGGCCCTGATTTTCATGAGCAGTTCTTC
CDR3 protein: CSAQGPDFHEQFF
V gene: TRBV20-1
clone size: NA
J gene: TRBJ2-1
D gene: NA

CDR3 DNA: TGTGCCAGCAGCGTAGGGACTAGAAACAATGAGCAGTTCTTC
CDR3 protein: CASSVGTRNNEQFF
V gene: TRBV9
clone size: NA
J gene: TRBJ2-1
D gene: TRBD2

CDR3 DNA: TGTGCCAGCAGTAGCAATCCCGGGACAGGGGGCATTAGGACCGGGGAGCTGTTTTTT
CDR3 protein: CASSSNPGTGGIRTGELFF
V gene: TRBV12-3/TRBV12-4
clone size: NA
J gene: TRBJ2-2
D gene: TRBD1

CDR3 DNA: TGTGCCAGCAGCTACGACGGCGCGGGGGCTGAAGCTTTCTTT
CDR3 protein: CASSYDGAGAEAFF
V gene: TRBV7-9
clone size: few
J gene: TRBJ1-1
D gene: NA

CDR3 DNA: TGTGCCAGCAGCGAGGGACCTCACTCTAAAGAAAAACTGTTTTTT
CDR3 protein: CASSEGPHSKEKLFF
V gene: TRBV9
clone size: NA
J gene: TRBJ1-4
D gene: NA

CDR3 DNA: TGTGCCAGCAGCCAAGGATCAAGCACAGATACGCAGTATTTT
CDR3 protein: CASSQGSSTDTQYF
V gene: TRBV5-6
clone size: NA
J gene: TRBJ2-3
D gene: NA

CDR3 DNA: TGTGCCAGCAGCCTGGACAGGCCTGGAAACACCATATATTTT
CDR3 protein: CASSLDRPGNTIYF
V gene: TRBV5-6
clone size: NA
J gene: TRBJ1-3
D gene: TRBD1

CDR3 DNA: TGCAGTGCTAGAGGCGCGTCGGACCAAAGCTCCTACAATGAGCAGTTCTTC
CDR3 protein: CSARGASDQSSYNEQFF
V gene: TRBV20-1
clone size: few
J gene: TRBJ2-1
D gene: NA

CDR3 DNA: TGTGCCAGCAGCTTGGGGGTTTTGAAAGAGACCCAGTACTTC
CDR3 protein: CASSLGVLKETQYF
V gene: TRBV5-6
clone size: NA
J gene: TRBJ2-5
D gene: NA

CDR3 DNA: TGTGCCAGCCAAATAGACCAGGGGGCCAACGTCCTGACTTTC
CDR3 protein: CASQIDQGANVLTF
V gene: TRBV28
clone size: NA
J gene: TRBJ2-6
D gene: NA

CDR3 DNA: TGTGCCATCAGTGACGGGTCCAGCGGGGGGCCCCAAGAGACCCAGTACTTC
CDR3 protein: CAISDGSSGGPQETQYF
V gene: TRBV10-3
clone size: NA
J gene: TRBJ2-5
D gene: TRBD2

CDR3 DNA: TGTGCCAGCAGGATGGACGGCGACTCCTACGAGCAGTACTTC
CDR3 protein: CASRMDGDSYEQYF
V gene: TRBV2
clone size: NA
J gene: TRBJ2-7
D gene: NA

CDR3 DNA: TGCGCCAGCAGCCAAGATATTGGGACATCGAGCACAGATACGCAGTATTTT
CDR3 protein: CASSQDIGTSSTDTQYF
V gene: TRBV4-3
clone size: many
J gene: TRBJ2-3
D gene: NA

CDR3 DNA: TGCGCCAGCAGTGGGGGCAGCGTCGATTCCTACGAGCAGTACTTC
CDR3 protein: CASSGGSVDSYEQYF
V gene: TRBV5-1
clone size: few
J gene: TRBJ2-7
D gene: NA

CDR3 DNA: TGCGCCAGCAGCCAAGATAGCTCACTATCCTACGAGCAGTACTTC
CDR3 protein: CASSQDSSLSYEQYF
V gene: TRBV4-3
clone size: many
J gene: TRBJ2-7
D gene: NA

CDR3 DNA: TGTGCCAGCAGTTTATATACAGGGGATGGCTACACCTTC
CDR3 protein: CASSLYTGDGYTF
V gene: TRBV28
clone size: NA
J gene: TRBJ1-2
D gene: TRBD1

CDR3 DNA: TGTGCCAGCAGCTTTAGCGGGGAAACCTACGAGCAGTACTTC
CDR3 protein: CASSFSGETYEQYF
V gene: TRBV13
clone size: NA
J gene: TRBJ2-7
D gene: TRBD2

CDR3 DNA: TGTGCCAGCAGTCCCGGGACTAGCGCCCAACACGCAGAGACCCAGTACTTC
CDR3 protein: CASSPGTSAQHAETQYF
V gene: TRBV6-6
clone size: few
J gene: TRBJ2-5
D gene: TRBD2